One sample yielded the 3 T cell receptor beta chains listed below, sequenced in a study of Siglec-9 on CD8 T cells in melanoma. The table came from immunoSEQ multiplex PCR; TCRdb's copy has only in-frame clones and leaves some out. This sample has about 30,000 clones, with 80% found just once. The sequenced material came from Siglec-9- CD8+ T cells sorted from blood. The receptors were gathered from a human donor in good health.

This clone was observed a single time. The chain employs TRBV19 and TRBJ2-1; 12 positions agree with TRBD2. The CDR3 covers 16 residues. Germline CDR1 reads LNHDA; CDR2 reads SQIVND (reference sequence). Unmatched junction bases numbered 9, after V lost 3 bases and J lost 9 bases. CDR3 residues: CASSISSGRAIGEQFF. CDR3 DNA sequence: TGTGCCAGTAGTATCTCTAGCGGGAGGGCCATCGGTGAGCAGTTCTTC. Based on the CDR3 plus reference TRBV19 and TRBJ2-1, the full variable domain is DGGITQSPKYLFRKEGQNVTLSCEQNLNHDAMYWYRQDPGQGLRLIYYSQIVNDFQKGDIAEGYSVSREKKESFPLTVTSAQKNPTAFYLCASSISSGRAIGEQFFGPGTRLTVL.

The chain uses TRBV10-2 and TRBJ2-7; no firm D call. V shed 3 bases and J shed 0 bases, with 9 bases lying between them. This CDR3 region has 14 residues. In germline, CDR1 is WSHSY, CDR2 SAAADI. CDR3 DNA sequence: TGCGCCAGCAGTGAACCGCGAAGCTCCTACGAGCAGTACGTC. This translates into CASSEPRSSYEQYV.

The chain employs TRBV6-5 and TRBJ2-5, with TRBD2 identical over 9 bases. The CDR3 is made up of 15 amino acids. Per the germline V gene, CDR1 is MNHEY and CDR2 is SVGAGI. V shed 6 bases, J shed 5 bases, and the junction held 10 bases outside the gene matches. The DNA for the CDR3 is TGTGCCAGCAGGCCCCCGGGACTAGCTTGGGAGACCCAGTACTTC. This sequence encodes CASRPPGLAWETQYF.